The following is a TCR beta chain sequence with its context. Its matching antigen is unknown. Patients sequenced had flow cytometry evidence of CD8+CD57+ cell expansion. Sampling of blood occurred while the patients had still received no therapy. Genomic DNA acted as the template from which TCR beta VDJ combination and CDR3 sequence profiling were carried out. TCRdb ran MiXCR on the reads and lists one entry per CDR3 protein. There are about 40,000 distinct CDR3 sequences in the sample; under 80% occur only once, and 45% to 75% lies in the top ten. This specimen comes from a study of CD8+CD57+ T cells in acquired aplastic anemia. Study background: CD4+ and CD8+ cells, once sorted, gave DNA averaging approximately 3 ug.

The germline V gene has CDR1 ENHRY and CDR2 SYGVKD. Trimming removed 6 bases at V and 0 bases at J, with 8 bases between. This CDR3 has 13 amino acids. General study results and limits: Found in both controls and patients were around 30 CD8+ CDR3 sequences. Any difference that existed in CD8+ Simpson's diversity between patients and controls was not significant.

The rearrangement joins TRBV10-3 to TRBJ1-1; D ambiguous. This TCR came from a human donor with aplastic anemia. The material sequenced was sorted CD4+, CD8+, or CD8+CD57+ T cells (not recorded which) from PBMCs. The CDR3 DNA reads as TGTGCCATCAGGAGCCGGTTGAACACTGAAGCTTTCTTT. Translated, it gives CAIRSRLNTEAFF.